The source of this TCR beta chain is a study of human versus mouse CDR3 diversity and MHC coevolution. Study background: Each sample yielded roughly 5.5 x 10^6 to 1.8 x 10^7 valid reads. Study findings and constraints: Among all groups, most of the three human donors showed least clonal inequality.

Regarding this clone: The antigen is undetermined.

Sorting isolated naive CD4 T cells lacking CD45RO and expressing CD62L. CDR3 size: 16 residues. V was pared by 4 bases and J by 8 bases, with 21 bases between. Germline V gene lookup returns CDR1 KGHSH and CDR2 LQKENI. Only in-frame clones appear in the TCRdb table, and some are missing; sequencing was by immunoSEQ multiplex PCR. The data contain 75,000 to 90,000 clones, 80% to 95% of them singletons. The TCR originated in a person aged 25-75 years in good health. The chain has TRBV18 and TRBJ2-1, with unresolved D. The sample taken for sequencing was naive CD4+ T cells from blood. Subset here: CD45RO-negative CD62L-positive naive CD4 T cells. CDR3 sequence reads: CASSLTASGGNDEQFF. Here the CDR3 DNA reads TGTGCCAGCTCACTAACCGCATCGGGTGGCAACGATGAGCAGTTCTTC.